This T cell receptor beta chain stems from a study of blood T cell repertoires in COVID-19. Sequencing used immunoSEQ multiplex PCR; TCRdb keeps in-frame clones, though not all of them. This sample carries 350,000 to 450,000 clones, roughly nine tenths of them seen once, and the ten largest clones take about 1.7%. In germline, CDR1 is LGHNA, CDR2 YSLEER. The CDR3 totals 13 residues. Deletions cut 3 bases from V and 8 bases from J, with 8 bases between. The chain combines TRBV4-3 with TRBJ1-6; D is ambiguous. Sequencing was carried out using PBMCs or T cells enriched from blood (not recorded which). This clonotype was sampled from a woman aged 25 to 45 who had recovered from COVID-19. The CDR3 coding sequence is TGCGCCAGCAGCCAGAGTATGGATTCACCCCTCCACTTT. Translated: CASSQSMDSPLHF.